This TCR beta chain originates from a study of T cells in women clearing cervical HPV infection. Study-level results: T-cell numbers per sample were unknown and may explain richness differences.

About this clone: Its matching antigen is unknown. The sequenced fragment ends 3 residues before the CDR3 boundary, so the rest is inferred from the germline J gene.

The CDR3 runs 16 residues. Looked up from germline, CDR1 is SGHDN and CDR2 is FVKESK. Trimming at V came to 1 base and at J to 2 bases, leaving 4 bases not matched to a gene. Measured with immunoSEQ multiplex PCR; TCRdb has only the in-frame clones, and not every one. This sample carries tens of thousands of clones, with around 19% going to the ten biggest clones. Dot-blot hybridization genotyped cervical HPV amplified with MY09/MY11 PCR. Sequencing input: blood buffy coat. The clonotype was recovered from a woman aged 18 to 69 with a cervical HPV16 infection that either progressed to CIN3+ or cleared (not recorded which). V gene TRBV14 combines with J gene TRBJ2-7; TRBD1 agrees at 11 bases. This chain's CDR3 is CASSQVWGQGAYEQYF. The covered CDR3 bases are TGTGCCAGCAGCCAAGTCTGGGGACAGGGGGCCTACGAG. Filled out from reference TRBV14 and TRBJ2-7, the complete variable domain reads EAGVTQFPSHSVIEKGQTVTLRCDPISGHDNLYWYRRVMGKEIKFLLHFVKESKQDESGMPNNRFLAERTGGTYSTLKVQPAELEDSGVYFCASSQVWGQGAYEQYFGPGTRLTVT.